This TCR beta chain comes out of a study of cytomegalovirus exposure and HLA in healthy donors. Overall study: The 120 validation repertoires, a later analysis reported, used the same platform as the approximately 700 first-cohort repertoires.

Sequenced by immunoSEQ multiplex PCR; TCRdb stores in-frame clones only, minus some. The sample has 160,000 or so clones, around four fifths seen once. A word on this clone: Antigen unknown.

General study findings and limits: It was found in a later analysis that first-cohort TCR clusters tended to co-occur in the 100 to 150 validation repertoires. Among the CMV-associated chains, a few were confirmed in vitro as specific for CMV antigens. About 180 TCR beta chains were listed as cytomegalovirus-associated.

This TCR was recovered from a man under 40 in good health and CMV-seropositive. Sequencing input: PBMCs.

This chain's CDR3 is CASSPTSGDSYEQYF. The CDR3 nucleotides are TGTGCCAGCTCTCCGACTAGCGGGGATTCCTACGAGCAGTACTTC. The chain has TRBV18 and TRBJ2-7, with 11 bases that match TRBD2. CDR3 length: 15 amino acids. CDR1 is KGHSH, CDR2 LQKENI, per germline. V lost 6 bases and J lost 1; bases outside the gene matches: 5.